What follows are 3 T cell receptor beta chains derived from one specimen sequenced in a study of T cells after yellow fever vaccination (dated by TCRdb to 2018 to 2020). Taken with the paper, the label for treatment or condition translates to: live attenuated yellow fever vaccine strain. Receptor amplification or capture employed 5' RACE. TCRdb shows the sequencer as Illumina HiSeq 2500. In TCRdb, the public reads were trimmed at Q25 with fastp and aligned with MiXCR, with productive beta chains retained. Every entry covers one CDR3 protein and lists the most common genes and DNA from its rows. In all, the sample holds about 300,000 distinct CDR3 sequences, and around 7% of those were seen once. About a sixth of the sample is taken by the ten largest. Source: PBMCs, taken roughly 47 days after the first yellow fever vaccination. These receptors all stem from a man aged 18 to 29 who received the YFV17D yellow fever vaccine.

This clonotype was picked up a small number of times. The chain has TRBV12-3 or TRBV12-4 and TRBJ1-2; D unclear. CDR3 length: 13 amino acids. V was pared by 3 bases and J by 3 bases, with 8 bases between. DNA of the CDR3: TGTGCCAGCAGTTTCAAGGAGGACTATGGCTACACCTTC. It yields the protein CASSFKEDYGYTF.

The J gene is TRBJ2-7, the V gene TRBV5-4; 10 nucleotides line up with TRBD1. Looked up from germline, CDR1 is SGHNT and CDR2 is YYREEE (reference sequence). The CDR3 runs 16 residues. Trimming took 0 bases from V and 6 from J; bases not matched to a gene: 9. DNA for the CDR3: TGTGCCAGCAGCTTGGGGCTAGGGACAGGGGACCTCGAGCAGTACTTC. Protein product: CASSLGLGTGDLEQYF.

This clonotype occurred a few times. The chain carries TRBV20-1 and TRBJ2-7, with a weak D call TRBD2 (7 bases). The CDR3 has 11 residues. Germline assignment: CDR1 DFQATT and CDR2 SNEGSKA (reference sequence). With 5 bases removed from V and 6 bases from J, the gap between germline ends came to 11 bases. Written as DNA, the CDR3 is TGCAGTGCTGAGGGGGGGTCCGAGCAGTACGTC. This encodes CSAEGGSEQYV.